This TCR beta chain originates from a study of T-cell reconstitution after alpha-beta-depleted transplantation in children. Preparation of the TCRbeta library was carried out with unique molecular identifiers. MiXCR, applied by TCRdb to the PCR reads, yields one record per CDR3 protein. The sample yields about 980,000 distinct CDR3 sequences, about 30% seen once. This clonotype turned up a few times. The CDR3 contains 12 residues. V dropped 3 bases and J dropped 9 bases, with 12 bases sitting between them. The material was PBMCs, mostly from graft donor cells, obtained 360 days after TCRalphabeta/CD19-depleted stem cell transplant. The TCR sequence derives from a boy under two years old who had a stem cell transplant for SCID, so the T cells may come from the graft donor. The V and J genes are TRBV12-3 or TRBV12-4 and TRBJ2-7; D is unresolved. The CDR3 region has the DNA TGTGCCAGCAGTTTTTCCTCCGCGGTGCAGTACTTC. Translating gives CASSFSSAVQYF.